A selection of T cell receptor beta chains follows, all from one sample in a study of blood T cell repertoires in COVID-19. Profiled with immunoSEQ multiplex PCR; TCRdb holds only in-frame clones, not every one. Of some 120,000 clones in the sample, about 80% are singletons; the top ten hold about 25%. The sequenced sample consisted of peripheral blood. The source is a human donor in a cohort sampled during active COVID-19. CDR3s include the opening cysteine and the closing phenylalanine or tryptophan. D genes are given only for firm matches. Only part of the rows carry a size: once, few, many, or a class if the clone is expanded.

d_call: TRBD2; clone_size: few; j_call: TRBJ2-3; v_call: TRBV18; cdr3_aa: CASSPPVGTITDTQYF; cdr3_nt: TGTGCCAGCTCACCACCGGTCGGGACTATCACAGATACGCAGTATTTT
d_call: .; clone_size: .; j_call: TRBJ2-1; v_call: TRBV2; cdr3_aa: CASSRGQDEQFF; cdr3_nt: TGTGCCAGCAGCCGGGGTCAGGATGAGCAGTTCTTC
d_call: TRBD1; clone_size: few; j_call: TRBJ1-5; v_call: TRBV2; cdr3_aa: CASSEEGQGSQPQHF; cdr3_nt: TGTGCCAGCAGTGAAGAAGGACAGGGGAGTCAGCCCCAGCATTTT
d_call: .; clone_size: .; j_call: TRBJ2-7; v_call: TRBV4-2; cdr3_aa: CASSQEGGGLNYEQYF; cdr3_nt: TGTGCCAGCAGCCAAGAAGGAGGGGGCCTAAACTACGAGCAGTACTTC
d_call: TRBD1; clone_size: .; j_call: TRBJ1-2; v_call: TRBV7-2; cdr3_aa: CASSTQGDNYGYTF; cdr3_nt: TGTGCCAGCAGCACCCAGGGGGACAACTATGGCTACACCTTC
d_call: .; clone_size: .; j_call: TRBJ2-7; v_call: TRBV3-1/TRBV3-2; cdr3_aa: CASSSHLTETPYEQYF; cdr3_nt: TGTGCCAGCAGCTCACACCTTACAGAGACCCCCTACGAGCAGTACTTC
d_call: TRBD2; clone_size: many; j_call: TRBJ2-1; v_call: TRBV7-9; cdr3_aa: CASSSWTSGAYNEQFF; cdr3_nt: TGTGCCAGCAGCTCGTGGACTAGCGGAGCCTACAATGAGCAGTTCTTC
d_call: .; clone_size: .; j_call: TRBJ2-2; v_call: TRBV5-5; cdr3_aa: CASSQDRYTGELFF; cdr3_nt: TGTGCCAGCAGCCAAGACAGGTACACCGGGGAGCTGTTTTTT
d_call: TRBD1; clone_size: .; j_call: TRBJ2-5; v_call: TRBV10-3; cdr3_aa: CAISRDRETQYF; cdr3_nt: TGTGCCATCAGCCGGGACAGGGAGACCCAGTACTTC
d_call: .; clone_size: .; j_call: TRBJ2-5; v_call: TRBV9; cdr3_aa: CASASTGIGETQYF; cdr3_nt: TGTGCCAGCGCGTCCACAGGGATAGGAGAGACCCAGTACTTC
d_call: .; clone_size: .; j_call: TRBJ1-3; v_call: TRBV9; cdr3_aa: CASSVEQSPTIYF; cdr3_nt: TGTGCCAGCAGCGTAGAACAGTCACCGACCATATATTTT
d_call: TRBD1; clone_size: .; j_call: TRBJ2-7; v_call: TRBV27; cdr3_aa: CASSLKQGGYEQYF; cdr3_nt: TGTGCCAGCAGTCTAAAACAGGGGGGCTACGAGCAGTACTTC
d_call: .; clone_size: few; j_call: TRBJ1-5; v_call: TRBV5-5; cdr3_aa: CASSPQGDQPQHF; cdr3_nt: TGTGCCAGCAGCCCCCAAGGGGATCAGCCCCAGCATTTT
d_call: .; clone_size: .; j_call: TRBJ2-5; v_call: TRBV18; cdr3_aa: CASSPPSGQETQYF; cdr3_nt: TGTGCCAGCTCACCACCGTCGGGGCAAGAGACCCAGTACTTC
d_call: .; clone_size: .; j_call: TRBJ1-3; v_call: TRBV4-1; cdr3_aa: CASSQFSESLSGNTIYF; cdr3_nt: TGCGCCAGCAGCCAATTTAGCGAGAGCCTCTCTGGAAACACCATATATTTT
d_call: TRBD1; clone_size: .; j_call: TRBJ2-7; v_call: TRBV7-7; cdr3_aa: CASSPDRGGEQYF; cdr3_nt: TGTGCTAGCAGCCCGGACAGGGGCGGCGAGCAGTACTTC
d_call: TRBD1; clone_size: .; j_call: TRBJ1-5; v_call: TRBV2; cdr3_aa: CASSKGQDQGGPQHF; cdr3_nt: TGTGCCAGCAGTAAAGGACAGGACCAAGGGGGGCCCCAGCATTTT
d_call: .; clone_size: .; j_call: TRBJ2-2; v_call: TRBV18; cdr3_aa: CASSPRSIGVNTGELFF; cdr3_nt: TGTGCCAGCTCACCACGTAGTATCGGGGTGAACACCGGGGAGCTGTTTTTT
d_call: TRBD2; clone_size: .; j_call: TRBJ2-1; v_call: TRBV28; cdr3_aa: CASGLAVAYNEQFF; cdr3_nt: TGTGCCAGCGGACTAGCGGTAGCCTACAATGAGCAGTTCTTC
d_call: .; clone_size: .; j_call: TRBJ1-1; v_call: TRBV12-3/TRBV12-4; cdr3_aa: CASSFTHTEAFF; cdr3_nt: TGTGCCAGCAGTTTTACACACACTGAAGCTTTCTTT
d_call: TRBD1; clone_size: once; j_call: TRBJ2-4; v_call: TRBV7-9; cdr3_aa: CASSRDRGQDIQYF; cdr3_nt: TGTGCCAGCAGCCGGGACAGGGGGCAAGACATTCAGTACTTC
d_call: .; clone_size: .; j_call: TRBJ2-1; v_call: TRBV5-6; cdr3_aa: CATGISWSSYNEQFF; cdr3_nt: TGTGCCACAGGGATAAGCTGGAGCTCCTACAATGAGCAGTTCTTC
d_call: .; clone_size: .; j_call: TRBJ1-5; v_call: TRBV6-5; cdr3_aa: CASSGGWGNQPQHF; cdr3_nt: TGTGCCAGCTCGGGGGGTTGGGGCAATCAGCCCCAGCATTTT
d_call: TRBD2; clone_size: few; j_call: TRBJ2-1; v_call: TRBV12-3/TRBV12-4; cdr3_aa: CASILAGEGEQFF; cdr3_nt: TGTGCCAGCATACTAGCGGGAGAGGGTGAGCAGTTCTTC
d_call: .; clone_size: .; j_call: TRBJ1-6; v_call: TRBV28; cdr3_aa: CASSFGAQGRFPLHF; cdr3_nt: TGTGCCAGCAGTTTTGGTGCCCAGGGGAGATTTCCCCTCCACTTT
d_call: .; clone_size: .; j_call: TRBJ1-2; v_call: TRBV7-9; cdr3_aa: CASSPPGANHGYTF; cdr3_nt: TGTGCCAGCAGCCCGCCTGGAGCTAACCATGGCTACACCTTC
d_call: .; clone_size: few; j_call: TRBJ1-6; v_call: TRBV10-3; cdr3_aa: CAISESWGGNSPLHF; cdr3_nt: TGTGCCATCAGTGAGTCGTGGGGGGGGAATTCACCCCTCCACTTT
d_call: .; clone_size: .; j_call: TRBJ1-4; v_call: TRBV18; cdr3_aa: CASSLQSTNEKLFF; cdr3_nt: TGTGCCAGCTCACTACAGTCAACTAATGAAAAACTGTTTTTT
d_call: .; clone_size: few; j_call: TRBJ2-2; v_call: TRBV5-4; cdr3_aa: CASATRGRPNTGELFF; cdr3_nt: TGTGCCAGCGCGACCCGGGGAAGGCCGAACACCGGGGAGCTGTTTTTT
d_call: TRBD2; clone_size: .; j_call: TRBJ2-7; v_call: TRBV7-2; cdr3_aa: CASSPGLAGAYEQYF; cdr3_nt: TGTGCCAGCAGCCCGGGACTAGCGGGGGCCTACGAGCAGTACTTC
d_call: .; clone_size: once; j_call: TRBJ2-3; v_call: TRBV5-5; cdr3_aa: CASSLIPDTQYF; cdr3_nt: TGTGCCAGCAGCTTGATCCCGGATACGCAGTATTTT
d_call: TRBD2; clone_size: once; j_call: TRBJ2-1; v_call: TRBV5-5; cdr3_aa: CASSRRLAGSSYNEQFF; cdr3_nt: TGTGCCAGCAGCCGTCGTTTAGCGGGCAGCTCCTACAATGAGCAGTTCTTC
d_call: TRBD2; clone_size: .; j_call: TRBJ2-3; v_call: TRBV18; cdr3_aa: CASSPPYRLAGSTDTQYF; cdr3_nt: TGTGCCAGCTCACCACCCTACCGTCTAGCGGGGAGCACAGATACGCAGTATTTT
d_call: .; clone_size: .; j_call: TRBJ2-7; v_call: TRBV28; cdr3_aa: CASRRTATYEQYF; cdr3_nt: TGTGCCAGCAGAAGGACAGCAACCTACGAGCAGTACTTC
d_call: .; clone_size: .; j_call: TRBJ2-5; v_call: TRBV7-9; cdr3_aa: CASSLGRIGQETQYF; cdr3_nt: TGTGCCAGCAGCTTGGGCCGAATAGGCCAAGAGACCCAGTACTTC
d_call: TRBD1; clone_size: once; j_call: TRBJ1-2; v_call: TRBV9; cdr3_aa: CASSERDREWGSYTF; cdr3_nt: TGTGCCAGCAGCGAGCGGGACAGGGAATGGGGGAGCTACACCTTC
d_call: .; clone_size: .; j_call: TRBJ1-2; v_call: TRBV10-3; cdr3_aa: CAISARGTESSNYGYTF; cdr3_nt: TGTGCCATCAGTGCCCGGGGGACGGAATCTTCTAACTATGGCTACACCTTC
d_call: TRBD1; clone_size: few; j_call: TRBJ1-2; v_call: TRBV23-1; cdr3_aa: CASSRTLRTGNYGYTF; cdr3_nt: TGCGCCAGCAGTCGAACACTAAGGACAGGGAACTATGGCTACACCTTC
d_call: .; clone_size: once; j_call: TRBJ2-1; v_call: TRBV7-9; cdr3_aa: CASSPPAQGGRNEQFF; cdr3_nt: TGTGCCAGCAGCCCCCCCGCGCAAGGGGGAAGAAATGAGCAGTTCTTC
d_call: TRBD1; clone_size: .; j_call: TRBJ2-3; v_call: TRBV28; cdr3_aa: CASSLRTGWTDTQYF; cdr3_nt: TGTGCCAGCAGTTTAAGGACAGGGTGGACAGATACGCAGTATTTT